A selection of T cell receptor beta chains follows, all from one sample in a study of T cells in Graves' hyperthyroidism and ophthalmopathy. From the multiplex PCR reads, TCRdb called clonotypes with MiXCR, one entry per CDR3 protein. The repertoire holds fewer than 350,000 distinct CDR3 sequences, with around 18% as singletons. Sequenced material: blood. The receptors here all came from a middle-aged woman with Graves' ophthalmopathy. The CDR3 runs from the conserved cysteine through the conserved F or W. Each record gives: CDR3 protein, CDR3 DNA, D gene, J gene, clone size, V gene. D genes are given only for firm matches. The size entry is marked missing in some rows and otherwise reads once, few, many or a size class.

CASSKKGFWGAEQPQHF | TGTGCCAGCAGTAAAAAGGGCTTCTGGGGGGCGGAGCAGCCCCAGCATTTT | - | TRBJ1-5 | many | TRBV6-1
CAWSVRGGGTEAFF | TGTGCCTGGAGTGTACGCGGTGGGGGCACTGAAGCTTTCTTT | - | TRBJ1-1 | many | TRBV30
CASSLARLSPLHF | TGTGCCAGCAGCTTAGCGCGTCTTTCACCCCTCCACTTT | - | TRBJ1-6 | many | TRBV7-8
CASNPGTGTEQYF | TGTGCCAGCAACCCCGGGACAGGGACCGAGCAGTACTTC | TRBD1 | TRBJ2-7 | few | TRBV6-2/TRBV6-3
CAWTSGIPGELFF | TGTGCCTGGACTAGCGGGATCCCCGGGGAGCTGTTTTTT | TRBD2 | TRBJ2-2 | many | TRBV30
CASSYGTSYTGELFF | TGTGCCAGCAGTTACGGGACTAGTTACACCGGGGAGCTGTTTTTT | TRBD2 | TRBJ2-2 | many | TRBV12-3/TRBV12-4
CASSEYPGPYEQYF | TGTGCCAGCAGTGAATACCCGGGCCCATACGAGCAGTACTTC | - | TRBJ2-7 | many | TRBV6-1
CASKAPGKYEQYF | TGTGCCAGCAAGGCCCCCGGTAAATACGAGCAGTACTTC | - | TRBJ2-7 | many | TRBV28
CASSRRGTANTGELFF | TGTGCCAGCAGCCGGCGGGGGACAGCAAACACCGGGGAGCTGTTTTTT | - | TRBJ2-2 | many | TRBV11-2
CSASLAGGRYQETQYF | TGCAGTGCTAGTTTAGCGGGAGGAAGGTACCAAGAGACCCAGTACTTC | TRBD2 | TRBJ2-5 | many | TRBV20-1
CASRKGQGLMNTEAFF | TGTGCCAGCAGGAAGGGACAGGGTCTAATGAACACTGAAGCTTTCTTT | TRBD1 | TRBJ1-1 | many | TRBV6-1
CASSLEVLETEAFF | TGTGCCAGCAGTTTAGAGGTTTTGGAGACTGAAGCTTTCTTT | - | TRBJ1-1 | many | TRBV12-3/TRBV12-4
CSAFPYHRGTSGRRGEQYF | TGCAGTGCATTCCCATACCACAGGGGGACTAGCGGGAGAAGGGGCGAGCAGTACTTC | TRBD2 | TRBJ2-7 | - | TRBV20-1
CASSVGLSLYEQYF | TGTGCCAGCAGTGTGGGACTATCACTCTACGAGCAGTACTTC | TRBD2 | TRBJ2-7 | - | TRBV6-1
CASGSRGQGIGELFF | TGTGCTAGTGGTAGCCGGGGACAGGGGATCGGGGAGCTGTTTTTT | TRBD1 | TRBJ2-2 | many | TRBV12-5
CASSLEGMGPEAFF | TGTGCCAGCAGCTTGGAAGGGATGGGTCCTGAAGCTTTCTTT | - | TRBJ1-1 | many | TRBV5-5
CASSLRVGQETQYF | TGTGCCAGCAGTTTAAGGGTTGGTCAAGAGACCCAGTACTTC | - | TRBJ2-5 | many | TRBV28
CASSSGTSSSYEQYF | TGTGCCAGCAGTTCAGGGACTTCATCATCCTACGAGCAGTACTTC | - | TRBJ2-7 | many | TRBV12-3/TRBV12-4
CASSSGAQETQYF | TGTGCCAGCAGTTCAGGGGCTCAAGAGACCCAGTACTTC | - | TRBJ2-5 | - | TRBV2
CSALQGVTGNTIYF | TGCAGTGCCTTACAGGGTGTGACTGGAAACACCATATATTTT | - | TRBJ1-3 | many | TRBV20-1
CASTKRAGANVLTF | TGTGCCAGCACCAAAAGGGCTGGGGCCAACGTCCTGACTTTC | - | TRBJ2-6 | few | TRBV18
CSASNQYTEAFF | TGCAGTGCTAGCAATCAATACACTGAAGCTTTCTTT | - | TRBJ1-1 | once | TRBV20-1
CASSLRQGGVSHGYTF | TGTGCCAGCTCACTACGACAGGGTGGGGTATCACATGGCTACACCTTC | TRBD1 | TRBJ1-2 | many | TRBV18
CASSYRGGGNGETQYF | TGTGCCAGCAGTTACAGGGGAGGGGGAAACGGAGAGACCCAGTACTTC | - | TRBJ2-5 | many | TRBV6-5
CASSPTSRDMNGYTF | TGTGCCAGCTCACCGACGTCCCGGGACATGAATGGCTACACCTTC | - | TRBJ1-2 | many | TRBV18
CASSGWHQETQYF | TGTGCCAGCAGTGGGTGGCACCAAGAGACCCAGTACTTC | - | TRBJ2-5 | many | TRBV12-3/TRBV12-4
CASSTSGGPLFEQYF | TGTGCCAGTAGTACAAGCGGAGGACCCCTATTCGAGCAGTACTTC | - | TRBJ2-7 | few | TRBV19
CASSLSELWAGSRSNQPQHF | TGTGCCAGCAGTTTATCTGAGCTTTGGGCAGGGAGTCGGAGCAATCAGCCCCAGCATTTT | - | TRBJ1-5 | many | TRBV27
CASSLEAGTKNIQYF | TGTGCCAGCAGCTTGGAGGCAGGGACCAAAAACATTCAGTACTTC | - | TRBJ2-4 | - | TRBV7-9
CSARAPGLERWDEQFF | TGCAGTGCGAGGGCTCCGGGACTAGAGAGGTGGGATGAGCAGTTCTTC | TRBD2 | TRBJ2-1 | many | TRBV20-1
CASSVRTGKEAFF | TGTGCCAGTAGTGTCCGAACAGGGAAAGAGGCTTTCTTT | - | TRBJ1-1 | many | TRBV19
CASSYGTINTGELFF | TGTGCCAGCAGTTACGGGACTATCAACACCGGGGAGCTGTTTTTT | TRBD2 | TRBJ2-2 | many | TRBV6-5
CASGLKPNTEAFF | TGTGCTAGTGGTTTGAAACCGAACACTGAAGCTTTCTTT | - | TRBJ1-1 | - | TRBV12-5
CASQRGVSGNTIYF | TGTGCCAGCCAGAGAGGGGTTTCTGGAAACACCATATATTTT | - | TRBJ1-3 | many | TRBV12-3/TRBV12-4
CASSLGPVLNTEAFF | TGTGCCAGCAGCTTAGGGCCCGTCCTGAACACTGAAGCTTTCTTT | - | TRBJ1-1 | many | TRBV11-2
CASKPLGLAGFYEQYF | TGTGCCAGCAAACCCCTGGGACTAGCGGGATTCTACGAGCAGTACTTC | TRBD2 | TRBJ2-7 | - | TRBV6-2/TRBV6-3
CSASGGSLGGKETQYF | TGCAGTGCTAGTGGCGGGAGTCTTGGGGGGAAAGAGACCCAGTACTTC | TRBD2 | TRBJ2-5 | many | TRBV20-1
CASSPEGVSSYEQYF | TGTGCCAGCTCCCCGGAGGGGGTCAGCTCCTACGAGCAGTACTTC | - | TRBJ2-7 | many | TRBV18
CAWTETYGYTF | TGTGCCTGGACCGAGACCTATGGCTACACCTTC | - | TRBJ1-2 | many | TRBV30
CASSLSPGLAGEQYF | TGTGCCAGCAGTTTATCCCCGGGACTAGCGGGGGAGCAGTACTTC | TRBD2 | TRBJ2-7 | many | TRBV27